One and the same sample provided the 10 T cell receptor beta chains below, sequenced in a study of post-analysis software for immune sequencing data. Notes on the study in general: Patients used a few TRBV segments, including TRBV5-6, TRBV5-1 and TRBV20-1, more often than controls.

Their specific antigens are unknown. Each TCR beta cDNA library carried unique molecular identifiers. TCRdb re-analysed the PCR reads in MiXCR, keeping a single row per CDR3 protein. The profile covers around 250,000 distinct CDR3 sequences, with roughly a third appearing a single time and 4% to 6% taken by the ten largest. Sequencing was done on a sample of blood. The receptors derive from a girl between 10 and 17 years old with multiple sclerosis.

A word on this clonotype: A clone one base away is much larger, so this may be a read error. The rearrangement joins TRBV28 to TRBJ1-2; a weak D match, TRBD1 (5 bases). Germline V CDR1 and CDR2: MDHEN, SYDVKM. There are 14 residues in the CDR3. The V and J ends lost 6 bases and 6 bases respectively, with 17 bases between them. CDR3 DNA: TGTGCCAGCAGGTTTCCCCCGGCAGGGAATGGCTACACCTTC. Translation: CASRFPPAGNGYTF.

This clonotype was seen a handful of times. CDR3: CASTVSISYNEQFF. In DNA, the CDR3 is TGTGCCAGCACCGTATCGATCTCCTACAATGAGCAGTTCTTC. This sequence joins TRBV28 and TRBJ2-1; D remains ambiguous. The CDR3 contains 14 residues. V was shortened by 7 bases and J by 0 bases, with 10 bases between the two germline ends. Germline CDR1 MDHEN, CDR2 SYDVKM.

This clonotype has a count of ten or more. The CDR3 sequence is CASSQRTSVGADTQYF. In DNA form, the CDR3 reads TGCGCCAGCAGCCAAAGGACTAGCGTCGGGGCAGATACGCAGTATTTT. The chain uses TRBV4-1 and TRBJ2-3; 9 nucleotides agree with TRBD2. CDR3 length equals 16 residues. From germline, CDR1 is MGHRA and CDR2 YSYEKL. The V segment lost 2 bases and the J segment 4 bases; nucleotides outside the gene matches: 7.

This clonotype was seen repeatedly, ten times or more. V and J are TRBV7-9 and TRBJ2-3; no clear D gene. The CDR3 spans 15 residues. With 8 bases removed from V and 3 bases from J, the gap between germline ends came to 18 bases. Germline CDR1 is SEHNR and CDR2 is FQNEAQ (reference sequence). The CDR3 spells CASCAGRPPTDTQYF. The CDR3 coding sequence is TGTGCCAGCTGCGCCGGCCGGCCACCAACAGATACGCAGTATTTT.

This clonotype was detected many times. The CDR3 region is CASPWDRGRKDQPQHF. The CDR3 region has the DNA TGTGCCAGCCCTTGGGACAGGGGGCGCAAGGATCAGCCCCAGCATTTT. This rearrangement joins TRBV6-5 to TRBJ1-5; 12 nucleotides align to TRBD1. CDR1 and CDR2 (germline): MNHEY, SVGAGI. Germline trimming cut 8 bases from V and 5 bases from J; bases unmatched to any gene: 10. The CDR3 is 16 amino acids.

The DNA of the CDR3 is TGTGCCAGCAGTGCAGTCAGGGGGCTGGGCACCGGGGAGCTGTTTTTT. Translation gives CASSAVRGLGTGELFF. The chain links TRBV28 to TRBJ2-2, with 8 bases that match TRBD1. The germline V gene encodes CDR1 MDHEN and CDR2 SYDVKM. V dropped 5 bases and J dropped 4; count of bases not matched to a gene: 9. The CDR3 totals 16 residues.

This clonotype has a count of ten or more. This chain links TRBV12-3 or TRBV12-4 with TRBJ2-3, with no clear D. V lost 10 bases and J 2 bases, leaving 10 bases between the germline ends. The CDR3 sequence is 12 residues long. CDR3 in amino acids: CAIRVYTDTQYF. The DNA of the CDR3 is TGTGCCATTAGGGTATACACAGATACGCAGTATTTT.

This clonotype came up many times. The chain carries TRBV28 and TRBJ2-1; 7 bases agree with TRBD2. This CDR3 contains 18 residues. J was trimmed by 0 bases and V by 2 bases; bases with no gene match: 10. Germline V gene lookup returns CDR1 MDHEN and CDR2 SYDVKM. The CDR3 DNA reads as TGTGCCAGCAGTTTAGAAGCTAGCGGAGCTTCCTCCTACAATGAGCAGTTCTTC. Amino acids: CASSLEASGASSYNEQFF.

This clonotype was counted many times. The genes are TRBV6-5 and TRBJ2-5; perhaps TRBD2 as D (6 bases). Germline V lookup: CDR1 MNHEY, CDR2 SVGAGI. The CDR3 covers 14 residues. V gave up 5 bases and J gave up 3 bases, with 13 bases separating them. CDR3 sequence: CASSAGTGEETQYF. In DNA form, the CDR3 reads TGTGCCAGCAGTGCCGGGACGGGGGAAGAGACCCAGTACTTC.

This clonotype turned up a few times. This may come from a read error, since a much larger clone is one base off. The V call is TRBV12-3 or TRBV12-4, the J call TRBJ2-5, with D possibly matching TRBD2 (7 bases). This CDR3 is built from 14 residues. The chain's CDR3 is CASRLGGAQETQYF. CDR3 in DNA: TGTGCCAGCAGGTTAGGGGGGGCCCAAGAGACCCAGTACTTC.